The entry that follows covers one T cell receptor (beta chain) sequence. A sample-barcoded 5' primer and a J-beta primer mix were used in a second PCR of roughly 7 to 11 cycles. Using its own MiXCR run on the 5' RACE reads, TCRdb lists one record per CDR3 protein. The sample shows approximately 580,000 distinct CDR3 sequences, approximately 25% of them seen only once. Each sample had at least 6 million PBMCs isolated. This specimen belongs to a study of blood T cells in healthy people across ages. The CDR3 contains 15 residues. Germline V lookup: CDR1 SGHKS, CDR2 YYEKEE (reference sequence). J lost 7 bases, V lost 4 bases, and 7 bases had no gene match. Another study also made use of these data, one on T cells of mothers and their children.

The clonotype originates from a boy between 10 and 17 years old in good health. The source material was blood. The V call is TRBV5-5, the J call TRBJ2-4, with 11 bases fitting TRBD1. CDR3 sequence reads: CASSPDRGPGNIQYF. The DNA for the CDR3 is TGTGCCAGCAGCCCGGACAGGGGGCCAGGGAACATTCAGTACTTC.